This entry features one T cell receptor (beta chain) sequence. The Seattle patients, enrolled during active infection, were followed longitudinally. This sample stems from a study of blood T cell repertoires in COVID-19. Study summary: Acute and convalescent COVID-19 specimens originated in the United States, Italy and Spain. PBMCs, B-cell-depleted T cells, or T cells provided the cDNA or gDNA that made up the material.

Per the original methods: Amplifying reference gene primers gave estimates of nucleated cell counts. Generated by immunoSEQ multiplex PCR, the TCRdb table keeps only in-frame clones and is missing some. V and J calls plus clone size are reproduced from that table; the DNA served to infer D and trimming. This sample has more than 250,000 clones; 88% occur once, and the top ten carry 1.5% to 2%. The sample taken for sequencing was peripheral blood. This TCR derives from a woman aged 25-40 years with COVID-19, enrolled during active disease.

This CDR3 reads CASSLVVQETQYF. The CDR3 nucleotides are TGCGCCAGCAGCTTGGTAGTCCAAGAGACCCAGTACTTC. The chain has TRBV5-1 and TRBJ2-5, with D hard to call. There are 13 residues in the CDR3. Looked up from germline, CDR1 is SGHRS and CDR2 is YFSETQ. Trimming left V 0 bases short and J 1 base short, with 4 bases between.